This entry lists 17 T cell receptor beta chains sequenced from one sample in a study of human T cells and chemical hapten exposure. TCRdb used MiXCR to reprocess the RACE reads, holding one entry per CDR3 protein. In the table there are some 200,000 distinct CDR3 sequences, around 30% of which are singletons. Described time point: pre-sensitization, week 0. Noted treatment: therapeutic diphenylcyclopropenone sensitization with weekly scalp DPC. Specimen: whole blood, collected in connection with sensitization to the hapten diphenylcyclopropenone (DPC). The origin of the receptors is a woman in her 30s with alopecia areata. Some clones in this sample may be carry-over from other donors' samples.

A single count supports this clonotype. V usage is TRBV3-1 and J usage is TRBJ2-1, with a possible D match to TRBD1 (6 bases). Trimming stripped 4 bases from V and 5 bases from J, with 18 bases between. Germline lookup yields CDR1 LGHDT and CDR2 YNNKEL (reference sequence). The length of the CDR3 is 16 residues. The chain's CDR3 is CASSRTGQIRHNEQFF. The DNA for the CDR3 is TGTGCCAGCAGCCGCACGGGACAAATAAGACACAATGAGCAGTTCTTC.

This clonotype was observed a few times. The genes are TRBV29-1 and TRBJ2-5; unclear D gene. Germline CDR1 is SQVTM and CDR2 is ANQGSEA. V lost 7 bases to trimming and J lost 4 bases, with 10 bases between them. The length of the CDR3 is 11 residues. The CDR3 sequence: CSARTVETQYF. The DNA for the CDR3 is TGCAGCGCCCGTACCGTAGAGACCCAGTACTTC.

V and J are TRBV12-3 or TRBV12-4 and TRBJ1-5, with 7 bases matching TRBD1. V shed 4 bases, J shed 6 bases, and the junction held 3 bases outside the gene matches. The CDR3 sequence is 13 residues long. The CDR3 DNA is TGTGCCAGCAGTTCAGGGGGAGGTCAGCCCCAGCATTTT. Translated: CASSSGGGQPQHF.

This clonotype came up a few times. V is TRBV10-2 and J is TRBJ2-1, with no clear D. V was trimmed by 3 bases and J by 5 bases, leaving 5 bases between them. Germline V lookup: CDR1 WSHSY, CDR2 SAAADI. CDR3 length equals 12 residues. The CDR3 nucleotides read TGCGCCAGCAGTGACCCCAACAATGAGCAGTTCTTC. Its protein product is CASSDPNNEQFF.

This CDR3 reads CATSRDPDYEQYF. For the CDR3, the DNA is TGTGCCACCAGCAGAGATCCCGACTACGAGCAGTACTTC. The genes are TRBV15 and TRBJ2-7, with no clear D. Trimming pared 0 bases from V and 3 bases from J, leaving 6 bases between. This CDR3 has 13 residues. CDR1 and CDR2 (germline): LNHNV, YYDKDF (reference sequence).

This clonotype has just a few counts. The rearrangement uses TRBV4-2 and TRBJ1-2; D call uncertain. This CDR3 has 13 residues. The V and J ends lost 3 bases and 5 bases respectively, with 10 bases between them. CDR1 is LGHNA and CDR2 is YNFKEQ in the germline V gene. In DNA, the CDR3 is TGTGCCAGCAGCCAGGACTCTCCGTATGGCTACACCTTC. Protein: CASSQDSPYGYTF.

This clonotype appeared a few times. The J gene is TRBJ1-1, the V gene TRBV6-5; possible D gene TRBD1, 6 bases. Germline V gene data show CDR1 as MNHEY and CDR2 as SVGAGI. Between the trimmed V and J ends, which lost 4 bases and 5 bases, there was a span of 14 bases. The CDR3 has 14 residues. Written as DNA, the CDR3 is TGTGCCAGCAGTTGGGGGCGGGGGCGAACTGAAGCTTTCTTT. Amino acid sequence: CASSWGRGRTEAFF.

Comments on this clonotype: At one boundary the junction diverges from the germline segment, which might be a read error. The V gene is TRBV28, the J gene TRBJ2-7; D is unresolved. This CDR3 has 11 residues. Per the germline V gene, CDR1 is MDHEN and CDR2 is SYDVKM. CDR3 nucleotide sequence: TGTGCCAGCGAGGCCCGCTACGGGCAGTACTTC. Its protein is CASEARYGQYF.

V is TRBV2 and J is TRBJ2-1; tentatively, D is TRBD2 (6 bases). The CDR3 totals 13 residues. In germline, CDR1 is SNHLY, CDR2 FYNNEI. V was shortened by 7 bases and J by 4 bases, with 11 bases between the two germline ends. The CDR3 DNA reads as TGTGCCAGCACCGACCGGGAGTACAATGAGCAGTTCTTC. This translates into CASTDREYNEQFF.

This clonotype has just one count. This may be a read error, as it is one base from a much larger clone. DNA of the CDR3: TGTGCCGGCGGAGGACTGCCTATAAGCAATGAGCAGTTCTTC. It translates to CAGGGLPISNEQFF. V usage is TRBV28 and J usage is TRBJ2-1; TRBD2 is a possible D gene (5 bases). The CDR3 loop spans 14 amino acids. Looked up from germline, CDR1 is MDHEN and CDR2 is SYDVKM. The V end lost 11 bases, the J end lost 6 bases, and 20 bases lay between the germline ends.

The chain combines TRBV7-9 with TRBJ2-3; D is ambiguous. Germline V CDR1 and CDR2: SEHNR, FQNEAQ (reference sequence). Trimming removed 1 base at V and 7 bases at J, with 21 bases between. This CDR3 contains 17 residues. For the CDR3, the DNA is TGTGCCAGCAGCTTAGATTTCTCTGAGGCCACGGGTTATACGCAGTATTTT. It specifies CASSLDFSEATGYTQYF.

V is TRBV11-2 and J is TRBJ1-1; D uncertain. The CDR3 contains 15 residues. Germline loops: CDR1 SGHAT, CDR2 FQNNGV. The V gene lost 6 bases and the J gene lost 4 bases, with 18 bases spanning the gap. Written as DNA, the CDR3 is TGTGCCAGCAGTCCTAGGTGGAGTTCCAGCACTGAAGCTTTCTTT. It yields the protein CASSPRWSSSTEAFF.

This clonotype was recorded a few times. The CDR3 spells CASYYNNVVEGGREKDTQYF. The CDR3 coding sequence is TGTGCCAGCTACTACAACAACGTCGTTGAGGGAGGGCGTGAGAAAGATACGCAGTATTTT. V is TRBV6-2 or TRBV6-3 and J is TRBJ2-3, with TRBD2 matching 7 bases. The V and J ends lost 8 bases and 5 bases, in that order; junction bases with no gene match: 28. Looked up from germline, CDR1 is MNHEY and CDR2 is SVGEGT. The CDR3 runs to 20 residues.

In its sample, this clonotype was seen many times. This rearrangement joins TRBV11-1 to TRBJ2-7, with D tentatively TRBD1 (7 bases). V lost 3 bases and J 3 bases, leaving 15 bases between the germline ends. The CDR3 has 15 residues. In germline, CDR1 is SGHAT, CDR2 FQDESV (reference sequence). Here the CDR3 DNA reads TGTGCCAGCAGCTTCGCGCGGGACAGATTCTACGAGCAGTACTTC. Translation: CASSFARDRFYEQYF.

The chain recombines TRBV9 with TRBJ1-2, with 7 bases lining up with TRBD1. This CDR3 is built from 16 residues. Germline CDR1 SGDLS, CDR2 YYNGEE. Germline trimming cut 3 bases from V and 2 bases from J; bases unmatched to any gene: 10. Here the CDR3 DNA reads TGTGCCAGCAGCGAGACCCCCACAGGGGCGAACTATGGCTACACCTTC. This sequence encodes CASSETPTGANYGYTF.

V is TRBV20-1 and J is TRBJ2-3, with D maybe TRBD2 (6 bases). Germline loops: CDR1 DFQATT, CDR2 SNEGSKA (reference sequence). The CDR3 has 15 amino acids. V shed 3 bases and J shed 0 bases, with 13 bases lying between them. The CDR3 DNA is TGCAGTGCTAGTATGGGGGGTGATAGCACAGATACGCAGTATTTT. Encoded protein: CSASMGGDSTDTQYF.

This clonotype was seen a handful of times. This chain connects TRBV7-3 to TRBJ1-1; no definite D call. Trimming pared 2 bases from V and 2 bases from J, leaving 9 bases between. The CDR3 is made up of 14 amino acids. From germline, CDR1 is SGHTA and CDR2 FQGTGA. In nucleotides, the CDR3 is TGTGCCAGCAGCTTAGAGGTCGTAAACACTGAAGCTTTCTTT. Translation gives CASSLEVVNTEAFF. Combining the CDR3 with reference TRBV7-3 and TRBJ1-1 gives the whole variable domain GAGVSQTPSNKVTEKGKYVELRCDPISGHTALYWYRQSLGQGPEFLIYFQGTGAADDSGLPNDRFFAVRPEGSVSTLKIQRTERGDSAVYLCASSLEVVNTEAFFGQGTRLTVV.